The rows below give T cell receptor beta chains drawn from one sample of a study of T cell responses to AZD1222 COVID-19 vaccine. The protocol was immunoSEQ multiplex PCR, while the TCRdb copy is restricted to in-frame clones and leaves out a portion. Among about 180,000 clones listed, 94% were seen once. The sequences come from peripheral blood, collected 28 days after the second AZD1222 dose. These receptors originate from an adult who received the AZD1222 COVID-19 vaccine. The CDR3 runs from the conserved cysteine through the conserved F or W. D genes are given only for firm matches. The size of a clone is reported for some rows only, either as once, few or many, or as a class for expanded clones.

j_gene	d_gene	v_gene	abundance	CDR3nt	CDR3aa
TRBJ2-3	TRBD2	TRBV11-2	.	TGTGCCAGCAGCCCTCGGACTAGCGGGAGTTCAGTCGGCGATACGCAGTATTTT	CASSPRTSGSSVGDTQYF
TRBJ2-1	TRBD2	TRBV9	.	TGTGCCAGCAGCCCCTCCCTCCTCGGGCGGGGGTCCTACAATGAGCAGTTCTTC	CASSPSLLGRGSYNEQFF
TRBJ1-4	TRBD1	TRBV11-2	.	TGTGCCAGCAGCCCCAGGACAGGGGGGACTAATGAAAAACTGTTTTTT	CASSPRTGGTNEKLFF
TRBJ2-3	TRBD2	TRBV2	.	TGTGCCAGCAGCCTAGCGGGGGACCTTAGCACAGATACGCAGTATTTT	CASSLAGDLSTDTQYF
TRBJ2-2	.	TRBV30	.	TGTGCCTGGAGTACCGGGGCCACCGGGGAGCTGTTTTTT	CAWSTGATGELFF
TRBJ1-5	TRBD1	TRBV6-5	.	TGTGCCAGTTCTTGGACAGGGGATCAGCCCCAGCATTTT	CASSWTGDQPQHF
TRBJ2-5	TRBD1	TRBV5-1	.	TGCGCCAGCAGCTTCGGGACAGTCCAAGAGACCCAGTACTTC	CASSFGTVQETQYF
TRBJ2-7	TRBD1	TRBV30	.	TGTGCCTGGAGTCAGGGGACAGGGGACTACGAGCAGTACTTC	CAWSQGTGDYEQYF
TRBJ2-3	.	TRBV28	once	TGTGCCAGCAGTTTTGGGGGGTTCGACACAGATACGCAGTATTTT	CASSFGGFDTDTQYF
TRBJ2-3	.	TRBV19	.	TGTGCCAGTAGTAGGGGCTCGGGCTCACCAAAAACAGATACGCAGTATTTT	CASSRGSGSPKTDTQYF
TRBJ2-3	.	TRBV9	.	TGTGCCAGCAGCGCGATTGGCGGAGCTAGCACAGATACGCAGTATTTT	CASSAIGGASTDTQYF
TRBJ1-4	.	TRBV10-3	.	TGTGCCATCAGTGACGATTACTTGAAGCGGCTGTTTTTT	CAISDDYLKRLFF
TRBJ1-2	TRBD1	TRBV15	.	TGTGCCACCAGCAGAGATATCACAGGGGCGAATGGCTACACCTTC	CATSRDITGANGYTF
TRBJ2-1	TRBD2	TRBV24-1	.	TGTGCCACCAGTGATTTGCGGCGGGAGGGCGTGAGCTCCTACAATGAGCAGTTCTTC	CATSDLRREGVSSYNEQFF
TRBJ1-5	.	TRBV28	.	TGTGCCAGCAGTTTGGGTTTCTGGTCATCAAGAAATAGCAATCAGCCCCAGCATTTT	CASSLGFWSSRNSNQPQHF
TRBJ1-5	.	TRBV19	.	TGTGCCAGTAGTCAGGGAAGGGATCAGCCCCAGCATTTT	CASSQGRDQPQHF
TRBJ2-7	.	TRBV9	.	TGTGCCAGCAGCCATACTAGTGCCGAGCAGTACTTC	CASSHTSAEQYF
TRBJ1-1	.	TRBV2	.	TGTGCCAGCAGCCCCACCGATGTGAACACTGAAGCTTTCTTT	CASSPTDVNTEAFF
TRBJ2-3	TRBD1	TRBV15	.	TGTGCCACCAGCAGGGGACAGGGGGACTCAGATACGCAGTATTTT	CATSRGQGDSDTQYF
TRBJ1-1	.	TRBV19	.	TGTGCCAGTAGTCATAGTCGGAGAGATACTGAAGCTTTCTTT	CASSHSRRDTEAFF
TRBJ2-7	TRBD2	TRBV5-1	.	TGCGCCAGCAGCCGGGGGGGTGCCTACGAGCAGTACTTC	CASSRGGAYEQYF
TRBJ2-3	TRBD2	TRBV18	.	TGTGCCAGCTCACCACCGGGACTAGCGGGATTTAGCACAGATACGCAGTATTTT	CASSPPGLAGFSTDTQYF
TRBJ2-2	.	TRBV6-1	.	TGTGCCAGCAGTGAAGGTTTGGGCAGCAACACCGGGGAGCTGTTTTTT	CASSEGLGSNTGELFF
TRBJ2-3	.	TRBV28	.	TGTGCCAGCAGTCCCCGAAACCCGCGAACAGATACGCAGTATTTT	CASSPRNPRTDTQYF
TRBJ2-3	TRBD2	TRBV9	.	TGTGCCAGCAGCGCGACTAGCGGGCCCACAGATACGCAGTATTTT	CASSATSGPTDTQYF
TRBJ1-1	.	TRBV27	.	TGTGCCAGCAGTTCCACTCGGATGAACACTGAAGCTTTCTTT	CASSSTRMNTEAFF
TRBJ1-5	.	TRBV4-1	.	TGCGCCAGCAGCCAAGATGGGAATAATCAGCCCCAGCATTTT	CASSQDGNNQPQHF
TRBJ2-1	.	TRBV11-1	.	TGTGCCAGCAGCTCCGGGGTGAGGGGCAATGAGCAGTTCTTC	CASSSGVRGNEQFF
TRBJ1-3	TRBD1	TRBV7-2	.	TGTGCCAGCAGCTTAAGACAGGGGCTTGGAAACACCATATATTTT	CASSLRQGLGNTIYF
TRBJ2-7	TRBD1	TRBV5-1	.	TGCGCCAGCAGCTTGGGACGGACAGGGTTTACCTCCTACGAGCAGTACTTC	CASSLGRTGFTSYEQYF
TRBJ2-7	TRBD1	TRBV5-5	.	TGTGCCAGCAGCCAAATAGACAGGGGAGTAGAGCAGTACTTC	CASSQIDRGVEQYF
TRBJ2-3	TRBD2	TRBV7-2	.	TGTGCCAGCAGCGTACCCGGGACTAGCGGGAGTACCGTGACAGATACGCAGTATTTT	CASSVPGTSGSTVTDTQYF
TRBJ2-5	TRBD2	TRBV7-2	.	TGTGCCAGCAGGGAGGTGGGGACTACGGAGACCCAGTACTTC	CASREVGTTETQYF
TRBJ1-1	.	TRBV7-3	.	TGTGCCAGCAGCTCCGACGGACCCAACACTGAAGCTTTCTTT	CASSSDGPNTEAFF
TRBJ2-5	TRBD2	TRBV9	.	TGTGCCAGCAGCGCCGACCGACTAGCGGGGGGCCAAGAGACCCAGTACTTC	CASSADRLAGGQETQYF